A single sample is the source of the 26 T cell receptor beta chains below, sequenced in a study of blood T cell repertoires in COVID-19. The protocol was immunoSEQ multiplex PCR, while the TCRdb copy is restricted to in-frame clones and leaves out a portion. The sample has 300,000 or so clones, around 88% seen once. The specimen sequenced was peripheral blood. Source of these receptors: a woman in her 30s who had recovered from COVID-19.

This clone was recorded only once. The CDR3, as DNA: TGTGCCAGCAGTCTAACTCCGGGACAGGGAGGTGAAAAACTGTTTTTT. It yields the protein CASSLTPGQGGEKLFF. This chain links TRBV28 with TRBJ1-4, with 9 positions matching TRBD1. V lost 5 bases to trimming and J lost 7 bases; unmatched junction nucleotides: 11. The CDR3 spans 16 residues. Germline V CDR1 and CDR2: MDHEN, SYDVKM.

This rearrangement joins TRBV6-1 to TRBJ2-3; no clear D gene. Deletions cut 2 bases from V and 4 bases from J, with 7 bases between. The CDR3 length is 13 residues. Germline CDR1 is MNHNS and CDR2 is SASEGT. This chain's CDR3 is CASSEKSADTQYF. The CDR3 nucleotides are TGTGCCAGCAGTGAAAAGTCGGCAGATACGCAGTATTTT.

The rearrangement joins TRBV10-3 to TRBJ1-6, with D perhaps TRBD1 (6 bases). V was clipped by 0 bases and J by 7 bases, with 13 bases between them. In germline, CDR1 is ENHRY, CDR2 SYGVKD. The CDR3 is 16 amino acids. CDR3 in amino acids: CAISESPTGSNSPLHF. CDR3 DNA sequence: TGTGCCATCAGTGAGTCGCCGACAGGATCAAATTCACCCCTCCACTTT.

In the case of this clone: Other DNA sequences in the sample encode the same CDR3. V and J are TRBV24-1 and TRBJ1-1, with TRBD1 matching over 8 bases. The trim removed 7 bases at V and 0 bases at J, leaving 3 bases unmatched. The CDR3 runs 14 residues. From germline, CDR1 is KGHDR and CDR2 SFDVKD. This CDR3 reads CATRGTGLNTEAFF. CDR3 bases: TGTGCCACCAGGGGGACAGGTTTGAACACTGAAGCTTTCTTT.

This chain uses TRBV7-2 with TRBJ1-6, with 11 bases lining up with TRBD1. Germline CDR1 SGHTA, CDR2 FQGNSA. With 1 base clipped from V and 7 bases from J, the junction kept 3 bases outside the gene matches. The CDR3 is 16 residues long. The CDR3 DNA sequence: TGTGCCAGCAGCTTAGACCGGACAGGGGGCAATTCACCCCTCCACTTT. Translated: CASSLDRTGGNSPLHF.

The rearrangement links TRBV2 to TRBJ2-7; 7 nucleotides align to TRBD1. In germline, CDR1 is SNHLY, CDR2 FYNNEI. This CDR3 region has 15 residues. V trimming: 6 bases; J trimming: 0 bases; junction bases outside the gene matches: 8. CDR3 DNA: TGTGCCAGCAGCTTGGGACAGTCGAGCTCCTACGAGCAGTACTTC. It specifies CASSLGQSSSYEQYF.

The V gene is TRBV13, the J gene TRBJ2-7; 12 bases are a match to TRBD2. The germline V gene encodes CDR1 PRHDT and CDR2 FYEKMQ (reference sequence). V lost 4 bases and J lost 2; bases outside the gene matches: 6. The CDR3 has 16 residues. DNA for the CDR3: TGTGCCAGCAGCTCCCTAGCGGGGGGGCCCCCCTACGAGCAGTACTTC. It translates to CASSSLAGGPPYEQYF.

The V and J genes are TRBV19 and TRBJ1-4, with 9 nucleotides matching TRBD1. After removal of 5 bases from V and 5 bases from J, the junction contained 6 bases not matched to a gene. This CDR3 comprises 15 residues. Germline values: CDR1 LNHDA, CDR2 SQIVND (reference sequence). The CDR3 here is CASSQAGTGNEKLFF. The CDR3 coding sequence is TGTGCCAGTAGTCAAGCCGGGACAGGGAATGAAAAACTGTTTTTT.

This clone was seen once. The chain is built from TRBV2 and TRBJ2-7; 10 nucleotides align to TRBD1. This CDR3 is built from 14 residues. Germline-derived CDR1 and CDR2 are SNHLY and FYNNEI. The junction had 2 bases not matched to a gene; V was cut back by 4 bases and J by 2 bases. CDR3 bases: TGTGCCAGCAGTGCGGGACAGGGGACCTACGAGCAGTACTTC. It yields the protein CASSAGQGTYEQYF.

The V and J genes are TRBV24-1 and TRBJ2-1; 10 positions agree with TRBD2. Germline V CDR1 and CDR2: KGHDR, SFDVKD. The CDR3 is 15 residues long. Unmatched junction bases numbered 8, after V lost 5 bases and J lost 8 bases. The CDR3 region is CATSGERGGLDEQFF. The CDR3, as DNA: TGTGCCACCAGTGGGGAGCGGGGGGGCTTGGATGAGCAGTTCTTC.

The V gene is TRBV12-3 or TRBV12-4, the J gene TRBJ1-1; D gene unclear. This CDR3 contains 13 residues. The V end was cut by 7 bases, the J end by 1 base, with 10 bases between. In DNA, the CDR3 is TGTGCCAGCAACCTAATTCCGAACACTGAAGCTTTCTTT. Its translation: CASNLIPNTEAFF.

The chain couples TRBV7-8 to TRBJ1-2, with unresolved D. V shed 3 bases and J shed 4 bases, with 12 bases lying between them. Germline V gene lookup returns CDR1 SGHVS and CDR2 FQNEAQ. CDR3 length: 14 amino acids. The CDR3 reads CASSFAGAVYGYTF. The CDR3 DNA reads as TGTGCCAGCAGCTTTGCGGGTGCTGTCTATGGCTACACCTTC.

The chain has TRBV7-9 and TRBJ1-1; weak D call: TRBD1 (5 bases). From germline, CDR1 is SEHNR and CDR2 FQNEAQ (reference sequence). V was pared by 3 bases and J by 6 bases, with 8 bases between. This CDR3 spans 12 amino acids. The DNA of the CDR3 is TGTGCCAGCAGCTTGGGGGGGTCTGAAGCTTTCTTT. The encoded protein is CASSLGGSEAFF.

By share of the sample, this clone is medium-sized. This CDR3 is CASSVGGSGLNEQFF. The CDR3 bases are TGTGCCAGCAGCGTAGGTGGTAGCGGCCTCAATGAGCAGTTCTTC. The rearrangement uses TRBV9 and TRBJ2-1, with a tentative D call TRBD2 (6 bases). From germline, CDR1 is SGDLS and CDR2 YYNGEE. The length of the CDR3 is 15 residues. V was cut by 0 bases and J by 6 bases, with 13 bases left in between.

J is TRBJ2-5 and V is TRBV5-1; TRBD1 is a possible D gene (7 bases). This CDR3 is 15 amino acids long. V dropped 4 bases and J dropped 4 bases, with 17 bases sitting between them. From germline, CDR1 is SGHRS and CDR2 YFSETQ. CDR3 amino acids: CASSPPPGGGETQYF. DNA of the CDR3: TGCGCCAGCAGCCCCCCCCCAGGGGGAGGAGAGACCCAGTACTTC. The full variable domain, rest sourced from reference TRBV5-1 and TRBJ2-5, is KAGVTQTPRYLIKTRGQQVTLSCSPISGHRSVSWYQQTPGQGLQFLFEYFSETQRNKGNFPGRFSGRQFSNSRSEMNVSTLELGDSALYLCASSPPPGGGETQYFGPGTRLLVL.

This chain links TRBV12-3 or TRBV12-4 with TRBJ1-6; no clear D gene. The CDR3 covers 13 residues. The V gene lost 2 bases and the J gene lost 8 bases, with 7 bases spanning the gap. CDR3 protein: CASSLTTDSPLHF. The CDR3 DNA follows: TGTGCCAGCAGTTTAACTACGGATTCACCCCTCCACTTT.

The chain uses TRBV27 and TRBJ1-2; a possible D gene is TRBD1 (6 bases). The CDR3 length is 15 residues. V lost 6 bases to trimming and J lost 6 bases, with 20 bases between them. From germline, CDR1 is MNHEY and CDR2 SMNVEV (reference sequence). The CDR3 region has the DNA TGTGCCAGCAGCCGTTGGGGGGGCGCCCCGAATGGCTACACCTTC. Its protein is CASSRWGGAPNGYTF.

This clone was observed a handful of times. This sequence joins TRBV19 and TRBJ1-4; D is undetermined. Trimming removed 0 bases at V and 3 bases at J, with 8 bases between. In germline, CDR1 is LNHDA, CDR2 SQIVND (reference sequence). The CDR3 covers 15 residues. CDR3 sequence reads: CASSIERAANEKLFF. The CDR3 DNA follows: TGTGCCAGTAGTATAGAGCGGGCGGCTAATGAAAAACTGTTTTTT.

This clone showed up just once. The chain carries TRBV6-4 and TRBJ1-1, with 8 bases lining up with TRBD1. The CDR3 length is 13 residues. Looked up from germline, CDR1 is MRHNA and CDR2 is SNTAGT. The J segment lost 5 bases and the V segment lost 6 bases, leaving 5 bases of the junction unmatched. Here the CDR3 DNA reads TGTGCCAGCAGGACAGGGGTAGGGACTGAAGCTTTCTTT. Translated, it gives CASRTGVGTEAFF.

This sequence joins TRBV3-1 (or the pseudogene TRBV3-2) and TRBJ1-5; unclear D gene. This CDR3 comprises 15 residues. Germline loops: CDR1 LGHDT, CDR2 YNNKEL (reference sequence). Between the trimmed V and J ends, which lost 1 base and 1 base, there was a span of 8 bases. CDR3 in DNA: TGTGCCAGCAGCCAAGGGCACACCAGCAATCAGCCCCAGCATTTT. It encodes CASSQGHTSNQPQHF.

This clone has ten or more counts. CDR3 in amino acids: CASTTQGNQPQHF. The CDR3 bases are TGTGCCAGCACCACTCAGGGGAACCAGCCCCAGCATTTT. This chain connects TRBV28 to TRBJ1-5; a weak D match, TRBD1 (6 bases). V lost 7 bases and J lost 7, with 14 bases in between. The germline V gene encodes CDR1 MDHEN and CDR2 SYDVKM. This CDR3 region has 13 residues.

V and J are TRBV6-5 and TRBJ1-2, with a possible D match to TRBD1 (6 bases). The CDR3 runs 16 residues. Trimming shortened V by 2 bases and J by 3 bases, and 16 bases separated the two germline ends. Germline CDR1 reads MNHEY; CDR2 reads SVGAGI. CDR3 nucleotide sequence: TGTGCCAGCAGTTACGCCAGGGGCCGTGATTACTATGGCTACACCTTC. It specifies CASSYARGRDYYGYTF.

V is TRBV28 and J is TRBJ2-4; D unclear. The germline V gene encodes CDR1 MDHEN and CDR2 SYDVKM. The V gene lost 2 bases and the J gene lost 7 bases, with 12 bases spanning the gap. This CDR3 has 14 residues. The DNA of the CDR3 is TGTGCCAGCAGTTTACGGAGCCTTGGGAACATTCAGTACTTC. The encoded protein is CASSLRSLGNIQYF.

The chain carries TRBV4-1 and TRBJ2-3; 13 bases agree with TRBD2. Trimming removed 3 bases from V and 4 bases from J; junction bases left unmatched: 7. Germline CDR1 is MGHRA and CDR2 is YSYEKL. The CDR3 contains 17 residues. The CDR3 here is CASSQGLTSGGADTQYF. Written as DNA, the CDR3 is TGCGCCAGCAGCCAGGGCCTCACTAGCGGGGGGGCAGATACGCAGTATTTT.

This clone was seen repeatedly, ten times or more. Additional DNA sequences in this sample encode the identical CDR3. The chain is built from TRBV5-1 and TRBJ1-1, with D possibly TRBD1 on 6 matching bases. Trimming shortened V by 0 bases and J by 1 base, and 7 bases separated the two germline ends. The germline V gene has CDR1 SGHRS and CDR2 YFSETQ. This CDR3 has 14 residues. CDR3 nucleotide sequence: TGCGCCAGCAGCTTGGGAGGGGGGAACACTGAAGCTTTCTTT. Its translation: CASSLGGGNTEAFF.

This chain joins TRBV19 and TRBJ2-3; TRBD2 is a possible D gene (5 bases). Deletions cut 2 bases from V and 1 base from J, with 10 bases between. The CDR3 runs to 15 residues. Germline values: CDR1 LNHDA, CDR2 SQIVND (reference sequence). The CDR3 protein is CASSITRSRTDTQYF. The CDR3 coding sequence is TGTGCCAGTAGTATAACTAGGTCTCGCACAGATACGCAGTATTTT.